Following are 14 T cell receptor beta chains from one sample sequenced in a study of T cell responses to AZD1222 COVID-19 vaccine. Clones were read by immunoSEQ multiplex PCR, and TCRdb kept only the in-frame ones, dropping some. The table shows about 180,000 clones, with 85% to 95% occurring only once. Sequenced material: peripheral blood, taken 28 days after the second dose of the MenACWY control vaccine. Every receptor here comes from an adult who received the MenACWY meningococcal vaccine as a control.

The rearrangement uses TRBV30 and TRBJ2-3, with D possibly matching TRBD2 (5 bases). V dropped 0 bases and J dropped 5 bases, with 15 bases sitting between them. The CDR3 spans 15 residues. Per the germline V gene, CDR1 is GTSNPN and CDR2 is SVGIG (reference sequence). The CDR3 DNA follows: TGTGCCTGGAGTGTACACCAGACCCGGGGAGATACGCAGTATTTT. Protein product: CAWSVHQTRGDTQYF.

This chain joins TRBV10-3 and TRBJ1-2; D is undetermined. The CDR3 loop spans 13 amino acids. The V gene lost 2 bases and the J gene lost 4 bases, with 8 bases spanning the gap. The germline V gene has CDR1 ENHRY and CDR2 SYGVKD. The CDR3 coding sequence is TGTGCCATCAGTGAGGAAGGCGGCTATGGCTACACCTTC. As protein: CAISEEGGYGYTF.

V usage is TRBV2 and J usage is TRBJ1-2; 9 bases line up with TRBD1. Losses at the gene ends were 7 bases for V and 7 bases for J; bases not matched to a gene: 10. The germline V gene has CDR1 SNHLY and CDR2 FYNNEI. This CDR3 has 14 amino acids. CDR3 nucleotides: TGTGCCAGCACCGAGACAGGGGGTTTGGGTGGCTACACCTTC. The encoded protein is CASTETGGLGGYTF.

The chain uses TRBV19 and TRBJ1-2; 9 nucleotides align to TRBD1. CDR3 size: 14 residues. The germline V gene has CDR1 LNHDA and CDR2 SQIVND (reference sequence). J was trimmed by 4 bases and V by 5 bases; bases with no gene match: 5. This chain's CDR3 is CASSDTGGGYGYTF. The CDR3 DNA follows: TGTGCCAGTAGTGACACAGGGGGCGGCTATGGCTACACCTTC.

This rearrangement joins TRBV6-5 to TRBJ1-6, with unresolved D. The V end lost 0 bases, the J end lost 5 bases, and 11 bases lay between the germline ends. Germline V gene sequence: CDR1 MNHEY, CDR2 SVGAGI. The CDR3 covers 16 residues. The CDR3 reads CASSYSLQSNNSPLHF. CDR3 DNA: TGTGCCAGCAGTTACTCTCTACAATCGAATAATTCACCCCTCCACTTT.

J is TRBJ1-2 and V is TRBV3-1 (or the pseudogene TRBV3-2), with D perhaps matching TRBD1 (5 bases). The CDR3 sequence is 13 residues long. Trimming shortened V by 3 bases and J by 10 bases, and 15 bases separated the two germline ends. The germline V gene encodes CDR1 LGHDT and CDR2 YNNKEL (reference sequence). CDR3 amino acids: CASSHRQGRVYTF. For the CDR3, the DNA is TGTGCCAGCAGCCATAGGCAGGGAAGGGTCTACACCTTC.

In DNA, the CDR3 is TGTGCCAGCAGTCGGGACGTAAACTACGAGCAGTACTTC. The encoded protein is CASSRDVNYEQYF. The chain is built from TRBV27 and TRBJ2-7; D tentatively fits TRBD1 or TRBD2 (5 bases each). The CDR3 length is 13 residues. V was pared by 5 bases and J by 3 bases, with 11 bases between. CDR1 MNHEY and CDR2 SMNVEV come from the germline V gene (reference sequence).

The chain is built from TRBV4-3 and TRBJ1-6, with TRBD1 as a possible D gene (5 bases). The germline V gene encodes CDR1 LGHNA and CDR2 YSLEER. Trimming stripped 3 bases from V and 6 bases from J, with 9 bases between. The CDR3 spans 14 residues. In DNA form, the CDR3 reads TGCGCCAGCAGCCACGAGGGGCTTAATTCACCCCTCCACTTT. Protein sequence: CASSHEGLNSPLHF.

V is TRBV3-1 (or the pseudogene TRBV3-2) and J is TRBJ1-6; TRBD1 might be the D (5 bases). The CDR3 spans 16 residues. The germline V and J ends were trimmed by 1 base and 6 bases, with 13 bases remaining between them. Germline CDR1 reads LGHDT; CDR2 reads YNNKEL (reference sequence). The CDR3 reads CASSQGQGRTNSPLHF. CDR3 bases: TGTGCCAGCAGCCAAGGGCAGGGTAGGACTAATTCACCCCTCCACTTT.

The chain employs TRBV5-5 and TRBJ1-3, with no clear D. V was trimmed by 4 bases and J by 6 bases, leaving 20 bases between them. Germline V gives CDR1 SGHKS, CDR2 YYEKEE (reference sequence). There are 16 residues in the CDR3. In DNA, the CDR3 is TGTGCCAGCAGCCCCACTTATTTGCAGGCTTTAAACACCATATATTTT. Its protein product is CASSPTYLQALNTIYF. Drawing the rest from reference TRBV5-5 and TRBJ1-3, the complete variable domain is DAGVTQSPTHLIKTRGQQVTLRCSPISGHKSVSWYQQVLGQGPQFIFQYYEKEERGRGNFPDRFSARQFPNYSSELNVNALLLGDSALYLCASSPTYLQALNTIYFGEGSWLTVV.

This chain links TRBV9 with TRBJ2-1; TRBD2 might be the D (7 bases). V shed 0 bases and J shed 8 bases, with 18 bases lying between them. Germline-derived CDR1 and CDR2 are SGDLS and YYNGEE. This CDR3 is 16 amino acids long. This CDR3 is CASSVGRNGGRDEQFF. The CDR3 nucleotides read TGTGCCAGCAGCGTAGGTCGCAACGGGGGGCGGGATGAGCAGTTCTTC.

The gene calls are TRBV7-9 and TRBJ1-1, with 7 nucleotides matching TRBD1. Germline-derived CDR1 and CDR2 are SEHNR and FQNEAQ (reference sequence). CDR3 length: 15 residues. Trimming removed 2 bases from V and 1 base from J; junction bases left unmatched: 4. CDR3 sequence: CASSLNAGGNTEAFF. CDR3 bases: TGTGCCAGCAGCTTAAACGCAGGGGGGAACACTGAAGCTTTCTTT.

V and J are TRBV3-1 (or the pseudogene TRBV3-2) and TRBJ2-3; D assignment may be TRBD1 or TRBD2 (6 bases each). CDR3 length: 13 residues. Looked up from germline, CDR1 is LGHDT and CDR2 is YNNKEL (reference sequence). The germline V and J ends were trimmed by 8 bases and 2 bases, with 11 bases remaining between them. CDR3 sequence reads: CASRGRVTDTQYF. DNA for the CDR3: TGTGCCAGCCGGGGGCGGGTCACAGATACGCAGTATTTT.

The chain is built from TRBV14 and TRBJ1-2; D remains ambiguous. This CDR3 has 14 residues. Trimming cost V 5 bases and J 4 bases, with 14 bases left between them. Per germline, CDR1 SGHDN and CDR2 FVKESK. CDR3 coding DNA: TGTGCCAGCAGCTCCGGAGGAGGGAGCTATGGCTACACCTTC. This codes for CASSSGGGSYGYTF.